The 31 T cell receptor beta chains presented below share a single source sample, sequenced in a study of T-cell reconstitution after alpha-beta-depleted transplantation in children. The TCRbeta library was prepared with unique molecular identifiers. MiXCR, run by TCRdb on the PCR reads, gives a single entry per CDR3 protein. The sample shows 400,000 to 550,000 distinct CDR3 sequences, over 9.5% of them seen only once. Sequences were derived from PBMCs, sampled before TCRalphabeta/CD19-depleted stem cell transplant. The receptor source for this set is a child aged 2-9 years with inherited bone marrow failure, due to receive a stem cell transplant.

Only a few counts were recorded for this clonotype. V is TRBV7-2 and J is TRBJ2-7; TRBD2 matches at 10 bases. Trimming took 2 bases from V and 4 from J; bases not matched to a gene: 5. Germline CDR1 SGHTA, CDR2 FQGNSA. This CDR3 has 15 residues. As DNA, the CDR3 is TGTGCCAGCAGCTTAAGCGGGAGGGCCTTTTACGAGCAGTACTTC. It yields the protein CASSLSGRAFYEQYF.

The chain recombines TRBV6-2 or TRBV6-3 with TRBJ2-1; D ambiguous. There are 12 residues in the CDR3. Germline V gives CDR1 MNHEY, CDR2 SVGEGT. Trimming cost V 2 bases and J 9 bases, with 8 bases left between them. DNA of the CDR3: TGTGCCAGCAGTTACGTGGCTATTGAGCAGTTCTTC. It yields the protein CASSYVAIEQFF.

The J gene is TRBJ2-7, the V gene TRBV20-1; D unresolved. Trimming removed 4 bases at V and 9 bases at J, with 10 bases between. CDR1 DFQATT and CDR2 SNEGSKA come from the germline V gene (reference sequence). This CDR3 has 10 residues. The DNA for the CDR3 is TGCAGTGCTATTCGCTTAGGGCAGTACTTC. Its translation is CSAIRLGQYF.

This clonotype was counted only a few times. The rearrangement links TRBV11-2 to TRBJ1-6; 11 nucleotides align to TRBD1. This CDR3 contains 18 residues. V was pared by 5 bases and J by 0 bases, with 6 bases of the junction left unmatched. CDR1 SGHAT and CDR2 FQNNGV come from the germline V gene. The CDR3 loop is CASSLRTGGISYNSPLHF. The CDR3 DNA sequence: TGTGCCAGCAGCCTCCGGACAGGGGGCATCTCCTATAATTCACCCCTCCACTTT.

Many counts were recorded for this clonotype. The rearrangement joins TRBV27 to TRBJ2-7; D might be TRBD2 (6 bases). This CDR3 spans 15 amino acids. Germline loops: CDR1 MNHEY, CDR2 SMNVEV (reference sequence). V lost 3 bases, J lost 0 bases, and 12 bases lay in between. The CDR3 coding sequence is TGTGCCAGCAGTTTTTTTGCCGGGAGCTCCTACGAGCAGTACTTC. Amino acid sequence: CASSFFAGSSYEQYF.

This clonotype was seen repeatedly, ten times or more. The gene calls are TRBV11-2 and TRBJ1-1; no clear D gene. Germline V gene lookup returns CDR1 SGHAT and CDR2 FQNNGV. V gave up 4 bases and J gave up 0 bases, with 9 bases separating them. This CDR3 is built from 14 residues. CDR3 in DNA: TGTGCCAGCAGCTCAGACCCTTTGAACACTGAAGCTTTCTTT. Translating gives CASSSDPLNTEAFF.

This clonotype has just a few counts. This rearrangement joins TRBV19 to TRBJ2-1, with 10 bases aligning to TRBD2. The CDR3 has 18 amino acids. Looked up from germline, CDR1 is LNHDA and CDR2 is SQIVND (reference sequence). V shed 1 base, J shed 1 base, and the junction held 7 bases outside the gene matches. The CDR3 DNA follows: TGTGCCAGTAGTATAGGTCCAGCAGCGGGAGGGTCCTACAATGAGCAGTTCTTC. This codes for CASSIGPAAGGSYNEQFF.

This clonotype occurred a few times. V is TRBV28 and J is TRBJ1-5; D is possibly TRBD1 (6 bases). This CDR3 has 16 amino acids. Germline CDR1 is MDHEN and CDR2 is SYDVKM. Trimming took 4 bases from V and 0 from J, leaving 13 bases between them. This CDR3 is CASSSLGQFSNQPQHF. CDR3 sequence (DNA): TGTGCCAGCAGTTCCCTCGGACAGTTTAGCAATCAGCCCCAGCATTTT. Together with reference TRBV28 and TRBJ1-5, the CDR3 gives the full variable domain: DVKVTQSSRYLVKRTGEKVFLECVQDMDHENMFWYRQDPGLGLRLIYFSYDVKMKEKGDIPEGYSVSREKKERFSLILESASTNQTSMYLCASSSLGQFSNQPQHFGDGTRLSIL.

This clonotype has at least ten counts. CDR3 loop: CASSLEQGAGTEAFF. CDR3 DNA sequence: TGTGCCAGCAGCTTAGAACAGGGGGCTGGGACTGAAGCTTTCTTT. The chain joins TRBV7-2 to TRBJ1-1; 9 positions match TRBD1. Losses at the gene ends were 1 base for V and 5 bases for J; bases not matched to a gene: 5. The CDR3 extends over 15 amino acids. Germline CDR1 SGHTA, CDR2 FQGNSA.

In this sample, this clonotype turned up a few times. The chain joins TRBV4-3 to TRBJ1-5, with TRBD1 identical over 8 bases. The junction had 5 bases not matched to a gene; V was cut back by 0 bases and J by 7 bases. The CDR3 contains 15 residues. CDR1 LGHNA and CDR2 YSLEER come from the germline V gene. The CDR3 DNA follows: TGCGCCAGCAGCCAAGATTGGACAGGGTGGCAGCCCCAGCATTTT. Translated: CASSQDWTGWQPQHF.

This clonotype was seen ten or more times. The chain links TRBV4-3 to TRBJ1-1; D possibly corresponds to TRBD1 (6 bases). Germline assignment: CDR1 LGHNA and CDR2 YSLEER. The V end lost 0 bases, the J end lost 6 bases, and 8 bases lay between the germline ends. CDR3 length: 13 amino acids. The CDR3 loop reads CASSQDTGSEAFF. The CDR3 bases are TGCGCCAGCAGCCAAGATACAGGGTCTGAAGCTTTCTTT.

This clonotype was seen repeatedly, ten times or more. V is TRBV27 and J is TRBJ2-7; D unresolved. The CDR3 runs to 17 residues. Trimming took 1 base from V and 4 from J, leaving 20 bases between them. Germline V gene data show CDR1 as MNHEY and CDR2 as SMNVEV (reference sequence). The CDR3 DNA follows: TGTGCCAGCAGTTTATTTGTAGGTTCCCGATTGGGGTACGAGCAGTACTTC. Its translation: CASSLFVGSRLGYEQYF.

This clonotype came up many times. The chain couples TRBV6-6 to TRBJ1-1, with a possible D match to TRBD1 (6 bases). CDR1 is MNHNY and CDR2 is SVGAGI in the germline V gene (reference sequence). Trimming removed 4 bases from V and 8 bases from J, with 8 bases in between. The CDR3 contains 11 residues. The CDR3 reads CASSSDSEAFF. The CDR3, as DNA: TGTGCCAGCAGTTCGGACAGCGAAGCTTTCTTT.

In this sample, this clonotype turned up many times. The CDR3 DNA reads TGTGCCAGCAGTTACCTTTACAGGGACGAGCAGTACTTC. Encoded protein: CASSYLYRDEQYF. The chain recombines TRBV27 with TRBJ2-7; tentatively, D is TRBD1 (6 bases). V lost 4 bases and J 5 bases, leaving 12 bases between the germline ends. The CDR3 has 13 amino acids. From germline, CDR1 is MNHEY and CDR2 SMNVEV (reference sequence).

About this clonotype itself: The CDR3 does not end in the conserved phenylalanine or tryptophan, so this is likely a read error. This chain connects TRBV20-1 to TRBJ2-1; TRBD2 matches at 7 bases. Germline CDR1 DFQATT, CDR2 SNEGSKA (reference sequence). The CDR3 covers 14 residues. J lost 6 bases, V lost 3 bases, and 8 bases had no gene match. DNA of the CDR3: TGCAGTGCTAGGTTAGCGGGTGTGGGCAATGAGCAGTTCTTA. It specifies CSARLAGVGNEQFL.

This chain links TRBV29-1 with TRBJ2-5; 7 bases are shared with TRBD2. CDR3 length: 14 residues. Germline assignment: CDR1 SQVTM and CDR2 ANQGSEA. V was clipped by 6 bases and J by 4 bases; unmatched bases: 11. The CDR3 region has the DNA TGCAGCGTATGCCTCTCGGGAGGAGGAGAGACCCAGTACTTC. This codes for CSVCLSGGGETQYF.

The sample holds many counts of this clonotype. The chain recombines TRBV12-3 or TRBV12-4 with TRBJ2-7; 9 bases are shared with TRBD2. This CDR3 has 15 amino acids. Unmatched junction bases numbered 6, after V lost 5 bases and J lost 1 base. CDR3 sequence reads: CASSVLREGSYEQYF. DNA for the CDR3: TGTGCCAGCAGTGTTCTGCGGGAGGGGTCCTACGAGCAGTACTTC.

The chain has TRBV3-1 and TRBJ2-5, with 8 bases identical to TRBD2. The germline CDR1 and CDR2 sequences are LGHDT and YNNKEL (reference sequence). CDR3 size: 17 residues. Losses at the gene ends were 0 bases for V and 4 bases for J; bases not matched to a gene: 10. The CDR3 is CASSQDAVTSVRETQYF. For the CDR3, the DNA is TGTGCCAGCAGCCAAGATGCTGTGACTAGCGTACGAGAGACCCAGTACTTC.

This clonotype was detected many times. This chain links TRBV24-1 with TRBJ2-1; TRBD1 matches 9 bases. Germline assignment: CDR1 KGHDR and CDR2 SFDVKD. CDR3 length equals 15 residues. V gave up 4 bases and J gave up 8 bases; unmatched junction bases: 8. CDR3: CATSDVGTGRDEQFF. The CDR3 DNA reads TGTGCCACCAGTGACGTCGGGACAGGGAGGGATGAGCAGTTCTTC.

The table lists this clonotype with a few counts. The chain has TRBV30 and TRBJ2-2; the D is unclear. The CDR3 extends over 16 amino acids. Germline V gene data show CDR1 as GTSNPN and CDR2 as SVGIG (reference sequence). The V and J ends lost 0 bases and 6 bases respectively, with 17 bases between them. Here the CDR3 reads CAWSVEVLLPPGELFF. As DNA, the CDR3 is TGTGCCTGGAGTGTAGAGGTCTTGCTCCCCCCCGGGGAGCTGTTTTTT.

This clonotype was counted at least ten times. The chain links TRBV27 to TRBJ2-1, with TRBD1 matching over 9 bases. V lost 5 bases and J lost 7; bases outside the gene matches: 6. In germline, CDR1 is MNHEY, CDR2 SMNVEV (reference sequence). The CDR3 runs 14 residues. As DNA, the CDR3 is TGTGCCAGCAGTCTGGACAGGGGATGGAATGAGCAGTTCTTC. Its translation is CASSLDRGWNEQFF.

The sample holds many counts of this clonotype. The chain combines TRBV28 with TRBJ2-1; maybe TRBD2 (6 bases). Per the germline V gene, CDR1 is MDHEN and CDR2 is SYDVKM. V was shortened by 5 bases and J by 5 bases, with 10 bases between the two germline ends. The CDR3 runs to 13 residues. This CDR3 reads CASSVSGDNEQFF. The CDR3 region has the DNA TGTGCCAGCAGTGTTAGCGGTGACAATGAGCAGTTCTTC.

This clonotype came up many times. The rearrangement joins TRBV29-1 to TRBJ2-3; D remains ambiguous. This CDR3 contains 10 residues. Between the trimmed V and J ends, which lost 4 bases and 6 bases, there was a span of 5 bases. Germline CDR1 and CDR2: SQVTM and ANQGSEA. CDR3 nucleotides: TGCAGCGTTGGCTCGGATACGCAGTATTTT. This encodes CSVGSDTQYF.

This clonotype was counted ten times or more. The chain carries TRBV29-1 and TRBJ2-7; no definite D call. The CDR3 runs to 11 residues. V lost 7 bases and J lost 3, with 10 bases in between. Germline V gene sequence: CDR1 SQVTM, CDR2 ANQGSEA. The DNA of the CDR3 is TGCAGCGGTATGAACTACTACGAGCAGTACTTC. Translating it yields CSGMNYYEQYF.

The chain combines TRBV6-5 with TRBJ2-1, with TRBD2 identical over 11 bases. CDR1 is MNHEY and CDR2 is SVGAGI in the germline V gene. The V segment lost 2 bases and the J segment 5 bases; nucleotides outside the gene matches: 5. The CDR3 is 16 amino acids. The CDR3 loop reads CASSYGTSGSHNEQFF. CDR3 sequence (DNA): TGTGCCAGCAGTTACGGAACTAGCGGGAGCCACAATGAGCAGTTCTTC.

This clonotype appeared a few times. The chain recombines TRBV5-6 with TRBJ2-4, with 7 positions matching TRBD2. V lost 6 bases, J lost 3 bases, and 15 bases stayed unmatched. CDR3 length equals 17 residues. Germline assignment: CDR1 SGHDT and CDR2 YYEEEE. DNA for the CDR3: TGTGCCAGCACCCTTAAAGGAGGGGCGGGGGTCAAAAACATTCAGTACTTC. It specifies CASTLKGGAGVKNIQYF.

There are many counts of this clonotype. The rearrangement links TRBV20-1 to TRBJ2-1, with D perhaps TRBD2 (6 bases). From germline, CDR1 is DFQATT and CDR2 SNEGSKA (reference sequence). The germline V and J ends were trimmed by 0 bases and 9 bases, with 9 bases remaining between them. CDR3 size: 12 residues. The CDR3 is CSARELGLEQFF. The DNA of the CDR3 is TGCAGTGCTAGAGAATTGGGACTTGAGCAGTTCTTC.

To note about this clonotype: This may stem from a read error, because a much larger clone lies one nucleotide away. In this CDR3 the conserved last residue, phenylalanine or tryptophan, is missing, so a read error is likely. The chain recombines TRBV4-1 with TRBJ2-1; 8 positions agree with TRBD2. Germline CDR1 MGHRA, CDR2 YSYEKL. This CDR3 contains 16 residues. The trim removed 5 bases at V and 0 bases at J, leaving 6 bases unmatched. The chain's CDR3 is CASSGGLAGSYNEQFS. CDR3 nucleotides: TGCGCCAGCAGCGGCGGACTAGCAGGCTCCTACAATGAGCAGTTCTCC.

The V and J genes are TRBV7-2 and TRBJ2-5, with 14 positions matching TRBD2. The CDR3 consists of 16 residues. Germline loops: CDR1 SGHTA, CDR2 FQGNSA. V lost 4 bases to trimming and J lost 5 bases; unmatched junction nucleotides: 6. CDR3 DNA: TGTGCCAGCAGCTCCTTGACTAGCGGGAGGGCCGAGACCCAGTACTTC. It codes for CASSSLTSGRAETQYF.

This clonotype was detected a few times. V usage is TRBV30 and J usage is TRBJ2-1; 16 nucleotides line up with TRBD2. Trimming at V came to 3 bases and at J to 2 bases, leaving 25 bases not matched to a gene. CDR1 and CDR2 (germline): GTSNPN, SVGIG (reference sequence). The CDR3 contains 24 residues. CDR3 loop: CAWSPVQLGGPGLAGGAAYNEQFF. The DNA of the CDR3 is TGTGCCTGGAGCCCCGTCCAGCTCGGGGGGCCGGGACTAGCGGGAGGGGCTGCCTACAATGAGCAGTTCTTC.

This clonotype has ten or more counts. This chain links TRBV12-3 or TRBV12-4 with TRBJ2-3, with 14 bases fitting TRBD2. This CDR3 is built from 17 residues. The V segment lost 2 bases and the J segment 5 bases; nucleotides outside the gene matches: 6. CDR3 DNA sequence: TGTGCCAGCAGTTTAAGACTAGCGGGAGGGCCGGGAGATACGCAGTATTTT. Translating gives CASSLRLAGGPGDTQYF.